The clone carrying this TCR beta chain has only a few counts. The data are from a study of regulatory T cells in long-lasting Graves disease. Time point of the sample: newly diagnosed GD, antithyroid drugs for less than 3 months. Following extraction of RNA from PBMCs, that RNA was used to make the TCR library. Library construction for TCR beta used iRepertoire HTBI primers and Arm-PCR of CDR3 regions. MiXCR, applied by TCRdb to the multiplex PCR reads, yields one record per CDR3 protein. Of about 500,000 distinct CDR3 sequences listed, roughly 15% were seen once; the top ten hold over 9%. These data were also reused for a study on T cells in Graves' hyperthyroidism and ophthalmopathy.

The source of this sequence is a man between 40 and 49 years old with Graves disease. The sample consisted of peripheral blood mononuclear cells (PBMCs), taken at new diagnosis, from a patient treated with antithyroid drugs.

CDR3: CSVEAGGGEKLFF. In DNA form, the CDR3 reads TGCAGCGTTGAAGCTGGAGGGGGTGAAAAACTGTTTTTT. V gene TRBV29-1 combines with J gene TRBJ1-4; perhaps TRBD1 as D (6 bases). V gave up 1 base and J gave up 7 bases, with 10 bases separating them. CDR1 is SQVTM and CDR2 is ANQGSEA in the germline V gene. The CDR3 covers 13 residues.